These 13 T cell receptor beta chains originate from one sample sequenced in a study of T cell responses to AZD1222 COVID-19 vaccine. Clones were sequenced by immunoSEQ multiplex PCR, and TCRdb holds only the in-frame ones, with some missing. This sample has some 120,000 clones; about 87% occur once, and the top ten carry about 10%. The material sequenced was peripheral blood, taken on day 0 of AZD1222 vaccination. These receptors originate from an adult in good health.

The CDR3 region is CASSHRGIPQKQYF. The CDR3 bases are TGTGCCAGCAGCCACCGGGGTATTCCCCAAAAGCAGTACTTC. The V call is TRBV3-1 (or the pseudogene TRBV3-2), the J call TRBJ2-7; possibly TRBD2 for D (5 bases). The V end lost 3 bases, the J end lost 8 bases, and 17 bases lay between the germline ends. The germline CDR1 and CDR2 sequences are LGHDT and YNNKEL (reference sequence). The CDR3 runs 14 residues.

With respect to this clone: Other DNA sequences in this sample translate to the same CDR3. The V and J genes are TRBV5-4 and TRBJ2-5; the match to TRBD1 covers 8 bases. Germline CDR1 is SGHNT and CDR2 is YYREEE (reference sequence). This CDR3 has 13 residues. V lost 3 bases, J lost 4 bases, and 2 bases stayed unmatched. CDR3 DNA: TGTGCCAGCAGCTCTGGACAGGGAGAGACCCAGTACTTC. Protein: CASSSGQGETQYF. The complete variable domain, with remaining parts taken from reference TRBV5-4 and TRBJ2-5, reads ETGVTQSPTHLIKTRGQQVTLRCSSQSGHNTVSWYQQALGQGPQFIFQYYREEENGRGNFPPRFSGLQFPNYSSELNVNALELDDSALYLCASSSGQGETQYFGPGTRLLVL.

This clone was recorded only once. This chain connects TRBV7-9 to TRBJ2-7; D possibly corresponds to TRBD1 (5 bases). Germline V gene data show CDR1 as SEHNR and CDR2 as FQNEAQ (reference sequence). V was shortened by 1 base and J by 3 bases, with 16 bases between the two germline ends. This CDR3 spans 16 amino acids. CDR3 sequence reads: CASSLVVGLASYEQYF. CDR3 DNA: TGTGCCAGCAGCTTAGTCGTGGGGCTTGCCAGCTACGAGCAGTACTTC.

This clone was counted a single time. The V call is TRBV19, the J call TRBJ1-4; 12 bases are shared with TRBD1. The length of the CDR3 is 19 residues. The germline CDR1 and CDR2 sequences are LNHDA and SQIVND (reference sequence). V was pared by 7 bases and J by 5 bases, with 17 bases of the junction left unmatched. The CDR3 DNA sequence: TGTGCCAGTACTCCTACCGGGACAGGGGGCATGTCAGACAATGAAAAACTGTTTTTT. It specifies CASTPTGTGGMSDNEKLFF.

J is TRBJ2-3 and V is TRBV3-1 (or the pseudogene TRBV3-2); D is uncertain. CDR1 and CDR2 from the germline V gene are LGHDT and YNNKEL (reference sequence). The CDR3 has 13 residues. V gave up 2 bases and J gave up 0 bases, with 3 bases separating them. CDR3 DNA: TGTGCCAGCAGCCAACCTAGCACAGATACGCAGTATTTT. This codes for CASSQPSTDTQYF.

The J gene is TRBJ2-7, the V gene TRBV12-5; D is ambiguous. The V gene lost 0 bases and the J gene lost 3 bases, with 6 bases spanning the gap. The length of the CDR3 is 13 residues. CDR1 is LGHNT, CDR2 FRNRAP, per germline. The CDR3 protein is CASGLVGLYEQYF. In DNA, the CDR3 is TGTGCTAGTGGTTTGGTTGGTCTCTACGAGCAGTACTTC.

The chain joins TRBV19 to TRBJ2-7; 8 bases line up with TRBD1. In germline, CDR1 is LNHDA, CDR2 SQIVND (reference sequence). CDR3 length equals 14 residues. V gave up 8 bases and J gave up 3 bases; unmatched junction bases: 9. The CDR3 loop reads CASADGTGVYEQYF. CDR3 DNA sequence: TGTGCCAGTGCCGACGGGACAGGAGTCTACGAGCAGTACTTC.

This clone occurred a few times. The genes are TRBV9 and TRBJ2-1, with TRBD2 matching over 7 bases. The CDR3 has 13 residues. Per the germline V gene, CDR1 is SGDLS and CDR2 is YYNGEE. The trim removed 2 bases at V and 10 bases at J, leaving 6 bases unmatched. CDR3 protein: CASSVQREMEQFF. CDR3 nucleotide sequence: TGTGCCAGCAGCGTCCAGCGGGAAATGGAGCAGTTCTTC.

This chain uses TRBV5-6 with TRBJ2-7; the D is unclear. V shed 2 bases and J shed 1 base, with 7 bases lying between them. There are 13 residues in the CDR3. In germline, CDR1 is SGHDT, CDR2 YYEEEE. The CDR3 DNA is TGTGCCAGCAGCTTTGCAGGTTCCTACGAGCAGTACTTC. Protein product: CASSFAGSYEQYF.

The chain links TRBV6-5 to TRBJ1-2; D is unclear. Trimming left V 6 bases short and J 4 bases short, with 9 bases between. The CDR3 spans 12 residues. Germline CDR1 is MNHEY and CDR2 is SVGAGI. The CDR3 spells CASSLSSYGYTF. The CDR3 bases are TGTGCCAGCAGCTTGAGCAGCTATGGCTACACCTTC.

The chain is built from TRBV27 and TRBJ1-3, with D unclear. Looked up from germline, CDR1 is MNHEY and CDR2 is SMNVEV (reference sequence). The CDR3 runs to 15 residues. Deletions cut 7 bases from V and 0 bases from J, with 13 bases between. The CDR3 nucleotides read TGTGCCAGCAAACGGTCCGCGGGCTCTGGAAACACCATATATTTT. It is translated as CASKRSAGSGNTIYF.

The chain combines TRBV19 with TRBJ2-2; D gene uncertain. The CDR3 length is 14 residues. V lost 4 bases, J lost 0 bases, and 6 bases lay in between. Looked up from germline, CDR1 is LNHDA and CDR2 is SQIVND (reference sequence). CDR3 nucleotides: TGTGCCAGTAGTACGGACCCGAACACCGGGGAGCTGTTTTTT. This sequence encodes CASSTDPNTGELFF.

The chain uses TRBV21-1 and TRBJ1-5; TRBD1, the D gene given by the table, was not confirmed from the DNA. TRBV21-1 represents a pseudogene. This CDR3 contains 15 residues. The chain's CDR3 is CASSHRPGGNQPQHF. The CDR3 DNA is TGTGCCAGCAGCCATCGGCCAGGGGGCAATCAGCCCCAGCATTTT.